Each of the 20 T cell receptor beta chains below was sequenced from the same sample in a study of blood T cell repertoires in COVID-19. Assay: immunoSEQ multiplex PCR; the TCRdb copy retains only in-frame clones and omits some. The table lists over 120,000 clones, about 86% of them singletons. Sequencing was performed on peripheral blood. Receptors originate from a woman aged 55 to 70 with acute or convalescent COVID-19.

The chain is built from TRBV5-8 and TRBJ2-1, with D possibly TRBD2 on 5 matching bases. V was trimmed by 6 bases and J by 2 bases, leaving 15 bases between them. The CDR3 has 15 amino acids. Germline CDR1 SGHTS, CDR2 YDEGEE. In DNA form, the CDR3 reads TGTGCCAGCACCCCTATGGGAGTAGCCTACAATGAGCAGTTCTTC. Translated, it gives CASTPMGVAYNEQFF.

The CDR3 is CASSLPGTGVGYTF. In DNA form, the CDR3 reads TGTGCCAGCAGTCTTCCCGGGACAGGGGTTGGCTACACCTTC. The chain carries TRBV7-2 and TRBJ1-2, with 10 bases fitting TRBD1. The CDR3 extends over 14 amino acids. The trim removed 6 bases at V and 7 bases at J, leaving 8 bases unmatched. The germline V gene encodes CDR1 SGHTA and CDR2 FQGNSA.

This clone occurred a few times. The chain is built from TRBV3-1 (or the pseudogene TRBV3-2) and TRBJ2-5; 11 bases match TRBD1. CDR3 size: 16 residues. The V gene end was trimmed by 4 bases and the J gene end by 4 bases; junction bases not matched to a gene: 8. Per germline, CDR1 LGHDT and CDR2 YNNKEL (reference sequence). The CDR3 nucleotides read TGTGCCAGCAGCCCTGGACAGGGGGCCCCGGCAGAGACCCAGTACTTC. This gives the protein CASSPGQGAPAETQYF.

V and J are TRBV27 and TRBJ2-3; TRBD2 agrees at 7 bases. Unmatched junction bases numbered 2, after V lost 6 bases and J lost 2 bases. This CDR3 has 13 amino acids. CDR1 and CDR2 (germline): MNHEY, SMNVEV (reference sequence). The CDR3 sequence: CASSLADTDTQYF. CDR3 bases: TGTGCCAGCAGCCTAGCGGACACAGATACGCAGTATTTT.

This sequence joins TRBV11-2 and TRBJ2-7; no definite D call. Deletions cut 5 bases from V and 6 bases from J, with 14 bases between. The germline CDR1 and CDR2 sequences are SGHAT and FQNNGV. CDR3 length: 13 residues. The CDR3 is CASSIDLVGEQYF. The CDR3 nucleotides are TGTGCCAGCAGCATTGACTTGGTGGGCGAGCAGTACTTC.

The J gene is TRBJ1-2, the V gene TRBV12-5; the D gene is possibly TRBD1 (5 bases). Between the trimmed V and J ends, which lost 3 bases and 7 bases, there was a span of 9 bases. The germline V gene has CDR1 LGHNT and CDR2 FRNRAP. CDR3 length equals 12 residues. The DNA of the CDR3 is TGTGCTAGTGGTTTAGGGACTCGTGGCTACACCTTC. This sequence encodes CASGLGTRGYTF.

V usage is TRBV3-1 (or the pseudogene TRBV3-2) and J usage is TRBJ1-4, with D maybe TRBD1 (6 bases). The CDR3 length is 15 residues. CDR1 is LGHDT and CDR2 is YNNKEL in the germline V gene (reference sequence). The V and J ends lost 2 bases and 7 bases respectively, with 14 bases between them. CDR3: CASSQRGGGSEKLFF. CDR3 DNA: TGTGCCAGCAGCCAAAGGGGAGGGGGTTCTGAAAAACTGTTTTTT.

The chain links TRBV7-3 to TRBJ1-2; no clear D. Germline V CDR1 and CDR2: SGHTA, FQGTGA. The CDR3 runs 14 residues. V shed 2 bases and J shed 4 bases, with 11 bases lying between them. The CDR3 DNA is TGTGCCAGCAGCTTAGATGTTTCGGGCTATGGCTACACCTTC. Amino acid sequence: CASSLDVSGYGYTF. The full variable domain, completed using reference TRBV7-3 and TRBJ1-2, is GAGVSQTPSNKVTEKGKYVELRCDPISGHTALYWYRQSLGQGPEFLIYFQGTGAADDSGLPNDRFFAVRPEGSVSTLKIQRTERGDSAVYLCASSLDVSGYGYTFGSGTRLTVV.

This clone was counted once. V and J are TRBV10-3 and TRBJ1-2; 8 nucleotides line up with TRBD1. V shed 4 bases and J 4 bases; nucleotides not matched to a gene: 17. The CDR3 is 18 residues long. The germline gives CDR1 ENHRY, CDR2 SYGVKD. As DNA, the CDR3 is TGTGCCATCAGTGGCCGAGGACAGGGCGTGCGTCTTGGCTATGGCTACACCTTC. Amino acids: CAISGRGQGVRLGYGYTF.

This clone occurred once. This CDR3 reads CASSEGLVGQEQFF. CDR3 coding DNA: TGCGCCAGCAGTGAGGGACTAGTGGGCCAAGAGCAGTTCTTC. The chain combines TRBV10-1 with TRBJ2-1; 7 bases match TRBD2. This CDR3 region has 14 residues. J lost 10 bases, V lost 2 bases, and 8 bases had no gene match. Germline V lookup: CDR1 WNHNN, CDR2 SYGVQD (reference sequence).

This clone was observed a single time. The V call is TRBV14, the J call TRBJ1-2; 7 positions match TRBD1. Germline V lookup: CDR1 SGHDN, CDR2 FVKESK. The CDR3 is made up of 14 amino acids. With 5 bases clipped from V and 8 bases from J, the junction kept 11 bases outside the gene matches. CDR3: CASSVSGTARGYTF. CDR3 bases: TGTGCCAGCAGCGTCTCCGGGACAGCCCGAGGCTACACCTTC.

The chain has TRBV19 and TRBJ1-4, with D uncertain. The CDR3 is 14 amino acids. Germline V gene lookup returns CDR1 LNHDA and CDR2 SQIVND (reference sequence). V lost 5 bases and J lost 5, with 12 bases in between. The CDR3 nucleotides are TGTGCCAGTAGTGATTGGCAGGCCAATGAAAAACTGTTTTTT. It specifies CASSDWQANEKLFF.

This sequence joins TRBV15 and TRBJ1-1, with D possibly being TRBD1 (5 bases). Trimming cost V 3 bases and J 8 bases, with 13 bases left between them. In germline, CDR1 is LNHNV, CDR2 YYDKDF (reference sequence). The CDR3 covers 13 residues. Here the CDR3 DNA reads TGTGCCACCAGCAGGGGGCCGGGTAGGGAAGCTTTCTTT. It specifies CATSRGPGREAFF.

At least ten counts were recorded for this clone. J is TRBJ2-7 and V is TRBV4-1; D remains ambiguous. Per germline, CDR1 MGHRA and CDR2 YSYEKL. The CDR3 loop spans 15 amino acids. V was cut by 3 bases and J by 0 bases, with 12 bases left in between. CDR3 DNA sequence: TGCGCCAGCAGCCACCAACGCGGAAGCTCCTACGAGCAGTACTTC. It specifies CASSHQRGSSYEQYF.

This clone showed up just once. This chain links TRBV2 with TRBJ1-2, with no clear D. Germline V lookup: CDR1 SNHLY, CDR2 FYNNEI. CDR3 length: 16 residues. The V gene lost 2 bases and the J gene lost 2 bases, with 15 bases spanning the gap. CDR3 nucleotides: TGTGCCAGCAGTGAATTATGGCAGGCAATCAACTATGGCTACACCTTC. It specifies CASSELWQAINYGYTF.

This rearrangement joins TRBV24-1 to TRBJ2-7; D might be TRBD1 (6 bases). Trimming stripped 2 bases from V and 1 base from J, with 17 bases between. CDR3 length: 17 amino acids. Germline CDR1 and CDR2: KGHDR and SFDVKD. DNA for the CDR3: TGTGCCACCAGTGATTCCCCGAGCTTGACAGGTTCCTACGAGCAGTACTTC. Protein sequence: CATSDSPSLTGSYEQYF.

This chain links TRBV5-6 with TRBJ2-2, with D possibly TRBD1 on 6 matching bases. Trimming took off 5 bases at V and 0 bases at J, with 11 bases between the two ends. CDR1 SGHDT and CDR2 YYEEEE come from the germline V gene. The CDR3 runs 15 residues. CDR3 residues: CASRPTGTNTGELFF. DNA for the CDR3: TGTGCCAGCAGACCCACAGGGACGAACACCGGGGAGCTGTTTTTT.

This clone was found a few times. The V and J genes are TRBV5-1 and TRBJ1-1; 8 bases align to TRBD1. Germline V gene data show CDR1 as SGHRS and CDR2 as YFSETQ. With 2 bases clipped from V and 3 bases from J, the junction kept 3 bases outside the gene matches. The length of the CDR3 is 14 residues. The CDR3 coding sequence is TGCGCCAGCAGCTTAATGGACAGGGACACTGAAGCTTTCTTT. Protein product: CASSLMDRDTEAFF.

CDR3 protein: CASSLSPTGITYEQYF. DNA of the CDR3: TGTGCCAGCAGTTTAAGTCCGACAGGCATCACCTACGAGCAGTACTTC. V and J are TRBV27 and TRBJ2-7, with a weak D call TRBD1 (6 bases). The CDR3 sequence is 16 residues long. Germline CDR1 reads MNHEY; CDR2 reads SMNVEV (reference sequence). Between the trimmed V and J ends, which lost 2 bases and 2 bases, there was a span of 16 bases.

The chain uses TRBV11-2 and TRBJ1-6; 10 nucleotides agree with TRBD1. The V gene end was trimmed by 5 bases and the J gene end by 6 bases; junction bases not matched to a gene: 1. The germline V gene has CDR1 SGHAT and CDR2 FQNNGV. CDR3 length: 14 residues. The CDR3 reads CASSRDRGNSPLHF. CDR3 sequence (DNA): TGTGCCAGCAGCCGGGACAGGGGTAATTCACCCCTCCACTTT.